These 8 T cell receptor beta chains were sequenced from one sample in a study of T and B cells in COVID-19 patients. From blood, about 220-500 ng of genomic DNA served as TRB template. TRB rearrangements were amplified by multiplex PCR with BIOMED2 TRB-A/B primers. TCRdb reanalysed the multiplex PCR reads using MiXCR and keeps one entry per CDR3 protein. The sample consists of more than 550 distinct CDR3 sequences, about 30% of them appearing once. Sequenced input: blood. The receptor set was obtained from a human donor with active COVID-19.

The CDR3 coding sequence is TGTGCCAGCAGTTTATGGACTAGCGGGAGCTATGCAGATACGCAGTATTTT. Its translation is CASSLWTSGSYADTQYF. The chain links TRBV28 to TRBJ2-3; 12 bases align to TRBD2. V lost 0 bases, J lost 4 bases, and 5 bases stayed unmatched. Looked up from germline, CDR1 is MDHEN and CDR2 is SYDVKM. CDR3 length equals 17 residues.

The chain couples TRBV5-6 to TRBJ2-3, with D possibly TRBD1 on 6 matching bases. Germline CDR1 and CDR2: SGHDT and YYEEEE. The length of the CDR3 is 16 residues. Trimming removed 2 bases from V and 1 base from J, with 14 bases in between. The CDR3 here is CASSFGVAGGTDTQYF. The CDR3 bases are TGTGCCAGCAGCTTCGGGGTGGCAGGGGGCACAGATACGCAGTATTTT.

This clonotype came up a few times. J is TRBJ2-1 and V is TRBV20-1; 7 bases fit TRBD1. Germline CDR1 and CDR2: DFQATT and SNEGSKA (reference sequence). CDR3 length: 15 residues. V shed 3 bases and J 4 bases; nucleotides not matched to a gene: 9. CDR3 DNA: TGCAGTGCTAGGACGCGGACAGGTTTATACAATGAGCAGTTCTTC. This gives the protein CSARTRTGLYNEQFF.

This clonotype is deemed medium-sized. The V and J genes are TRBV5-1 and TRBJ2-1; 8 bases agree with TRBD2. Germline-derived CDR1 and CDR2 are SGHRS and YFSETQ. Trimming at V came to 1 base and at J to 6 bases, leaving 18 bases not matched to a gene. This CDR3 has 19 residues. Here the CDR3 DNA reads TGCGCCAGCAGCTTGCGGGGACTAGAGGTTAGCAGGCTGGTCAATGAGCAGTTCTTC. This encodes CASSLRGLEVSRLVNEQFF.

Regarding this clonotype: At one end, the junction sequence differs from germline, possibly due to a read error. This chain joins TRBV5-6 and TRBJ1-6; D is unresolved. CDR1 and CDR2 (germline): SGHDT, YYEEEE. CDR3 length: 13 amino acids. The CDR3 sequence: CASSVGNNSPLHF. The CDR3 coding sequence is TGCGCCAGCAGCGTGGGGAATAATTCACCCCTCCACTTT.

As concerns this clonotype: This could be a read error, since a much larger clone is one nucleotide away. The chain recombines TRBV7-9 with TRBJ1-1, with D possibly being TRBD1 (6 bases). Per the germline V gene, CDR1 is SEHNR and CDR2 is FQNEAQ (reference sequence). The CDR3 is made up of 17 amino acids. CDR3 DNA: TGTGTCAGCAGCTTAGAGCATGGGGGCCTTCGGGACACTGAAGCTTTCTTT. This translates into CVSSLEHGGLRDTEAFF.

The rearrangement links TRBV5-6 to TRBJ2-1; 10 bases fit TRBD2. The length of the CDR3 is 14 residues. Losses at the gene ends were 5 bases for V and 6 bases for J; bases not matched to a gene: 5. CDR1 and CDR2 from the germline V gene are SGHDT and YYEEEE. The CDR3 DNA reads TGTGCCAGCAGGCTGGGACTAGCGAGCAATGAGCAGTTCTTC. As protein: CASRLGLASNEQFF.

Sample share makes this clonotype large. J is TRBJ2-6 and V is TRBV13; a possible D gene is TRBD1 (5 bases). CDR1 and CDR2 from the germline V gene are PRHDT and FYEKMQ (reference sequence). The V gene lost 1 base and the J gene lost 2 bases, with 6 bases spanning the gap. The CDR3 contains 15 residues. CDR3: CASSLEGAGANVLTF. The CDR3 DNA follows: TGTGCCAGCAGCTTAGAAGGGGCTGGGGCCAACGTCCTGACTTTC.